Sequencing of this T cell receptor beta chain was carried out in a study of blood T cell repertoires in COVID-19. The protocol was immunoSEQ multiplex PCR, while the TCRdb copy is restricted to in-frame clones and leaves out a portion. Seen here are 180,000 or so clones, 86% observed once, and the top ten hold around 3.3%. V was clipped by 1 base and J by 11 bases; unmatched bases: 10. CDR1 SEHNR and CDR2 FQNEAQ come from the germline V gene (reference sequence). The CDR3 runs 15 residues. This sequence joins TRBV7-9 and TRBJ1-1; 10 nucleotides match TRBD1. This sequence was found in a man in his 70s with acute or convalescent COVID-19. Specimen: peripheral blood. This CDR3 is CASSLGDRGRSGAFF. CDR3 nucleotides: TGTGCCAGCAGCTTAGGGGACAGGGGTCGGTCTGGGGCTTTCTTT.